The 24 T cell receptor beta chains given below trace back to one sample, sequenced in a study of OX40 agonist ivuxolimab in advanced cancers. This table comes from immunoSEQ multiplex PCR, and its TCRdb copy is limited to in-frame clones, with some not included. The sample carries tens of thousands of clones, around 84% recorded once. Sequenced here: CD4+ or CD8+ T cells sorted from blood, sampled in a trial of the OX40 agonist ivuxolimab. The source of these receptors is an adult with an advanced solid tumor such as melanoma, head and neck, liver or kidney cancer.

This clone appeared a single time. The chain employs TRBV5-1 and TRBJ2-1; D is perhaps TRBD1 or TRBD2 (5 bases each). The CDR3 contains 14 residues. Germline-derived CDR1 and CDR2 are SGHRS and YFSETQ. V lost 3 bases and J lost 8, with 15 bases in between. The CDR3 region is CASSSGTAGHEQFF. The DNA of the CDR3 is TGCGCCAGCAGCTCCGGGACGGCGGGCCATGAGCAGTTCTTC. Filled out from reference TRBV5-1 and TRBJ2-1, the complete variable domain reads KAGVTQTPRYLIKTRGQQVTLSCSPISGHRSVSWYQQTPGQGLQFLFEYFSETQRNKGNFPGRFSGRQFSNSRSEMNVSTLELGDSALYLCASSSGTAGHEQFFGPGTRLTVL.

This chain connects TRBV10-3 to TRBJ2-7; 11 nucleotides line up with TRBD1. The CDR3 contains 14 residues. Looked up from germline, CDR1 is ENHRY and CDR2 is SYGVKD. Germline trimming cut 4 bases from V and 2 bases from J; bases unmatched to any gene: 1. The CDR3 DNA follows: TGTGCCATCAGTGGGGGACAGGGGGCCTACGAGCAGTACTTC. Protein sequence: CAISGGQGAYEQYF.

V gene TRBV2 combines with J gene TRBJ2-2, with 10 bases matching TRBD1. The germline CDR1 and CDR2 sequences are SNHLY and FYNNEI. This CDR3 region has 17 residues. V shed 4 bases, J shed 7 bases, and the junction held 12 bases outside the gene matches. CDR3 protein: CASSGPPGQGRDGELFF. CDR3 nucleotide sequence: TGTGCCAGCAGTGGACCACCGGGACAGGGGCGAGACGGGGAGCTGTTTTTT. Variable domain in full (rest from reference TRBV2 and TRBJ2-2): EPEVTQTPSHQVTQMGQEVILRCVPISNHLYFYWYRQILGQKVEFLVSFYNNEISEKSEIFDDQFSVERPDGSNFTLKIRSTKLEDSAMYFCASSGPPGQGRDGELFFGEGSRLTVL.

This chain connects TRBV28 to TRBJ2-3; D might be TRBD1 (6 bases). This CDR3 contains 14 residues. The V gene lost 5 bases and the J gene lost 4 bases, with 13 bases spanning the gap. Germline V CDR1 and CDR2: MDHEN, SYDVKM. Written as DNA, the CDR3 is TGTGCCAGCAGTCTTATACAGGGATCAGATACGCAGTATTTT. Protein product: CASSLIQGSDTQYF. The variable domain in full, with the rest retrieved from reference TRBV28 and TRBJ2-3, is DVKVTQSSRYLVKRTGEKVFLECVQDMDHENMFWYRQDPGLGLRLIYFSYDVKMKEKGDIPEGYSVSREKKERFSLILESASTNQTSMYLCASSLIQGSDTQYFGPGTRLTVL.

This chain links TRBV6-1 with TRBJ2-1; maybe TRBD1 (6 bases). Trimming removed 0 bases at V and 3 bases at J, with 21 bases between. This CDR3 has 19 amino acids. Germline assignment: CDR1 MNHNS and CDR2 SASEGT. The CDR3 DNA follows: TGTGCCAGCAGTGAAGCGAGGGGGAACGGGATCCTAGTCTACAATGAGCAGTTCTTC. This gives the protein CASSEARGNGILVYNEQFF.

The genes are TRBV7-2 and TRBJ2-7, with 7 bases fitting TRBD1. The CDR3 covers 15 residues. V gave up 1 base and J gave up 0 bases; unmatched junction bases: 3. Germline V gene lookup returns CDR1 SGHTA and CDR2 FQGNSA. The CDR3 DNA reads as TGTGCCAGCAGCTTAGGGTCAGGGGGCTCCTACGAGCAGTACTTC. Translated: CASSLGSGGSYEQYF. Combining the CDR3 with reference TRBV7-2 and TRBJ2-7 gives the whole variable domain GAGVSQSPSNKVTEKGKDVELRCDPISGHTALYWYRQSLGQGLEFLIYFQGNSAPDKSGLPSDRFSAERTGGSVSTLTIQRTQQEDSAVYLCASSLGSGGSYEQYFGPGTRLTVT.

V gene TRBV5-4 combines with J gene TRBJ2-1; 8 nucleotides match TRBD2. This CDR3 comprises 18 residues. With V trimmed by 0 bases and J by 0 bases, 8 bases remained unmatched. CDR1 is SGHNT and CDR2 is YYREEE in the germline V gene (reference sequence). The CDR3 DNA reads as TGTGCCAGCAGCTTGGCCCCGAGCGGGGGAAGCTCCTACAATGAGCAGTTCTTC. Amino acids: CASSLAPSGGSSYNEQFF.

The rearrangement uses TRBV14 and TRBJ2-1; 11 bases agree with TRBD1. This CDR3 is built from 15 residues. Germline V lookup: CDR1 SGHDN, CDR2 FVKESK. With 4 bases clipped from V and 8 bases from J, the junction kept 7 bases outside the gene matches. CDR3 loop: CASSRGTGGGHEQFF. The CDR3 nucleotides are TGTGCCAGCAGCCGAGGGACAGGGGGGGGCCATGAGCAGTTCTTC.

The chain is built from TRBV10-1 and TRBJ2-2; D perhaps matches TRBD2 (5 bases). Germline V gene lookup returns CDR1 WNHNN and CDR2 SYGVQD (reference sequence). This CDR3 contains 14 residues. The V end was cut by 5 bases, the J end by 0 bases, with 7 bases between. In nucleotides, the CDR3 is TGCGCCAGCAGTCTAGCACCGAACACCGGGGAGCTGTTTTTT. Protein: CASSLAPNTGELFF.

J is TRBJ2-5 and V is TRBV10-2; 10 nucleotides match TRBD2. Germline values: CDR1 WSHSY, CDR2 SAAADI. The CDR3 totals 13 residues. V shed 9 bases, J shed 4 bases, and the junction held 5 bases outside the gene matches. The CDR3 sequence: CASLAGGGETQYF. CDR3 in DNA: TGCGCCAGTTTAGCGGGGGGCGGAGAGACCCAGTACTTC.

The chain is built from TRBV10-3 and TRBJ1-2; possibly TRBD1 for D (6 bases). CDR3 size: 14 residues. Trimming cost V 3 bases and J 8 bases, with 16 bases left between them. Germline CDR1 reads ENHRY; CDR2 reads SYGVKD. The CDR3 DNA reads TGTGCCATCAGTGAAACTGGGGGGCCCTGGGGCTACACCTTC. This gives the protein CAISETGGPWGYTF.

This chain joins TRBV19 and TRBJ2-2, with 7 positions matching TRBD1. The CDR3 is 16 amino acids. With V trimmed by 4 bases and J by 2 bases, 7 bases remained unmatched. Germline assignment: CDR1 LNHDA and CDR2 SQIVND (reference sequence). The CDR3 here is CASSTRTGRNTGELFF. CDR3 DNA sequence: TGTGCCAGTAGTACCCGGACAGGCCGAAACACCGGGGAGCTGTTTTTT.

The V call is TRBV5-6, the J call TRBJ2-3, with TRBD2 matching 9 bases. Germline lookup yields CDR1 SGHDT and CDR2 YYEEEE. The CDR3 length is 15 residues. V lost 3 bases to trimming and J lost 4 bases; unmatched junction nucleotides: 6. The CDR3 is CASSSWRGGPDTQYF. CDR3 sequence (DNA): TGTGCCAGCAGCTCATGGCGGGGGGGCCCAGATACGCAGTATTTT.

This chain connects TRBV30 to TRBJ2-2, with D hard to call. The V end was cut by 1 base, the J end by 6 bases, with 3 bases between. The CDR3 runs to 11 residues. CDR1 is GTSNPN, CDR2 SVGIG, per germline (reference sequence). The CDR3 DNA sequence: TGTGCCTGGAGTGGACCCGGGGAGCTGTTTTTT. Encoded protein: CAWSGPGELFF.

This chain joins TRBV19 and TRBJ1-2; D ambiguous. Germline CDR1 is LNHDA and CDR2 is SQIVND (reference sequence). The CDR3 runs 13 residues. With 3 bases removed from V and 4 bases from J, the gap between germline ends came to 9 bases. CDR3 residues: CASSMAASYGYTF. The CDR3, as DNA: TGTGCCAGTAGTATGGCGGCGAGCTATGGCTACACCTTC.

The chain employs TRBV19 and TRBJ1-4, with D perhaps matching TRBD1 (6 bases). Trimming cost V 4 bases and J 6 bases, with 9 bases left between them. This CDR3 is built from 13 residues. The germline CDR1 and CDR2 sequences are LNHDA and SQIVND (reference sequence). The CDR3 spells CASSRGRDEKLFF. The CDR3 nucleotides are TGTGCCAGTAGTAGGGGGCGCGATGAAAAACTGTTTTTT.

V gene TRBV2 combines with J gene TRBJ1-6; D perhaps matches TRBD1 (6 bases). CDR3 length equals 13 residues. Germline CDR1 and CDR2: SNHLY and FYNNEI. The V end was cut by 7 bases, the J end by 6 bases, with 10 bases between. The CDR3 nucleotides are TGTGCCAGCAAGGGACAAGTTAATTCACCCCTCCACTTT. This gives the protein CASKGQVNSPLHF.

The gene calls are TRBV14 and TRBJ2-7, with D unclear. This CDR3 region has 13 residues. The V and J ends lost 1 base and 0 bases respectively, with 4 bases between them. In germline, CDR1 is SGHDN, CDR2 FVKESK. The CDR3 protein is CASSQGNSYEQYF. In DNA, the CDR3 is TGTGCCAGCAGCCAAGGAAACTCCTACGAGCAGTACTTC.

The CDR3 region has the DNA TGTGCCATCAGGGGGGGGCAGGAAGGCTACACCTTC. This translates into CAIRGGQEGYTF. The rearrangement links TRBV10-3 to TRBJ1-2, with a possible D match to TRBD1 (6 bases). The CDR3 has 12 residues. Germline CDR1 reads ENHRY; CDR2 reads SYGVKD. V lost 6 bases to trimming and J lost 8 bases, with 13 bases between them.

The chain carries TRBV30 and TRBJ1-1; 11 nucleotides align to TRBD1. Per germline, CDR1 GTSNPN and CDR2 SVGIG (reference sequence). V gave up 1 base and J gave up 11 bases; unmatched junction bases: 3. There are 12 residues in the CDR3. The CDR3 spells CAWSDRDRGAFF. The CDR3 DNA sequence: TGTGCCTGGAGTGACCGGGACAGGGGGGCTTTCTTT.

The chain recombines TRBV6-6 with TRBJ1-3, with D perhaps matching TRBD1 (6 bases). Looked up from germline, CDR1 is MNHNY and CDR2 is SVGAGI (reference sequence). The CDR3 consists of 16 residues. Trimming stripped 6 bases from V and 0 bases from J, with 15 bases between. CDR3 amino acids: CASRTRGGISGNTIYF. CDR3 in DNA: TGTGCCAGCAGGACTCGGGGGGGCATCTCTGGAAACACCATATATTTT.

The gene calls are TRBV6-6 and TRBJ2-3; the D is unclear. Trimming cost V 4 bases and J 5 bases, with 10 bases left between them. In germline, CDR1 is MNHNY, CDR2 SVGAGI (reference sequence). The length of the CDR3 is 13 residues. Here the CDR3 reads CASSWAVKDTQYF. The CDR3 nucleotides read TGTGCCAGCAGTTGGGCAGTCAAAGATACGCAGTATTTT.

In its sample, this clone was seen once. J is TRBJ1-3 and V is TRBV5-1; D remains unclear. The germline CDR1 and CDR2 sequences are SGHRS and YFSETQ. The CDR3 runs 15 residues. Trimming took 4 bases from V and 0 from J, leaving 11 bases between them. The CDR3 sequence is CASSPGLSSGNTIYF. CDR3 bases: TGCGCCAGCAGCCCAGGACTTTCCTCTGGAAACACCATATATTTT.

The gene calls are TRBV30 and TRBJ2-7; 8 bases agree with TRBD2. CDR1 is GTSNPN and CDR2 is SVGIG in the germline V gene (reference sequence). This CDR3 has 12 residues. V shed 8 bases and J 3 bases; nucleotides not matched to a gene: 6. The CDR3 loop reads CARGLAGYEQYF. The CDR3 coding sequence is TGTGCCCGAGGGCTAGCGGGCTACGAGCAGTACTTC.